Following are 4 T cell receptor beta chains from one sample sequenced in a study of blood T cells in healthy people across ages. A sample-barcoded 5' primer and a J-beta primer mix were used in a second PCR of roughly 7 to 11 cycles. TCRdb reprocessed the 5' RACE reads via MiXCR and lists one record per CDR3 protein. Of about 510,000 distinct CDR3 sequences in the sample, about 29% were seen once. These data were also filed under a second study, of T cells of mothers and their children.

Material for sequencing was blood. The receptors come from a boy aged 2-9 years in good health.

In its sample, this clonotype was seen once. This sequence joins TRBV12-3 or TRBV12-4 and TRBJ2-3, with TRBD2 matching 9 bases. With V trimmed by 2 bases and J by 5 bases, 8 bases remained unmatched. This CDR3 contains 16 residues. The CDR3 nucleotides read TGTGCCAGCAGTTTAAATGGCGGGGGGGCTTTAGATACGCAGTATTTT. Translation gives CASSLNGGGALDTQYF.

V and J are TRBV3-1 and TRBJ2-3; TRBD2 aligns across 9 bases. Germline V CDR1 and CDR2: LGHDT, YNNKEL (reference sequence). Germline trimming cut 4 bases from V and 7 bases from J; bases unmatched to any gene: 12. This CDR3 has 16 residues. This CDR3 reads CASSPQSGLAGYTQYF. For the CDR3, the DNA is TGTGCCAGCAGCCCCCAGTCGGGGCTAGCGGGGTATACGCAGTATTTT.

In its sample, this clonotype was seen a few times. The CDR3 nucleotides are TGTGCCAGCAGCTTACACGCGGGCGGTGGCTACACCTTC. It is translated as CASSLHAGGGYTF. The gene calls are TRBV11-1 and TRBJ1-2; D not certain. There are 13 residues in the CDR3. The ends were cut back, 2 bases at V and 7 bases at J, with 11 bases in the middle. From germline, CDR1 is SGHAT and CDR2 FQDESV (reference sequence).

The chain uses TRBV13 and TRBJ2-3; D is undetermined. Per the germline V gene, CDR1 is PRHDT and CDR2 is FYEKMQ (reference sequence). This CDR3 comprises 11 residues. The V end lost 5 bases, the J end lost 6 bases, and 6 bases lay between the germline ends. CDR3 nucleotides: TGTGCCAGCAGCGTACAGGATACGCAGTATTTT. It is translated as CASSVQDTQYF.